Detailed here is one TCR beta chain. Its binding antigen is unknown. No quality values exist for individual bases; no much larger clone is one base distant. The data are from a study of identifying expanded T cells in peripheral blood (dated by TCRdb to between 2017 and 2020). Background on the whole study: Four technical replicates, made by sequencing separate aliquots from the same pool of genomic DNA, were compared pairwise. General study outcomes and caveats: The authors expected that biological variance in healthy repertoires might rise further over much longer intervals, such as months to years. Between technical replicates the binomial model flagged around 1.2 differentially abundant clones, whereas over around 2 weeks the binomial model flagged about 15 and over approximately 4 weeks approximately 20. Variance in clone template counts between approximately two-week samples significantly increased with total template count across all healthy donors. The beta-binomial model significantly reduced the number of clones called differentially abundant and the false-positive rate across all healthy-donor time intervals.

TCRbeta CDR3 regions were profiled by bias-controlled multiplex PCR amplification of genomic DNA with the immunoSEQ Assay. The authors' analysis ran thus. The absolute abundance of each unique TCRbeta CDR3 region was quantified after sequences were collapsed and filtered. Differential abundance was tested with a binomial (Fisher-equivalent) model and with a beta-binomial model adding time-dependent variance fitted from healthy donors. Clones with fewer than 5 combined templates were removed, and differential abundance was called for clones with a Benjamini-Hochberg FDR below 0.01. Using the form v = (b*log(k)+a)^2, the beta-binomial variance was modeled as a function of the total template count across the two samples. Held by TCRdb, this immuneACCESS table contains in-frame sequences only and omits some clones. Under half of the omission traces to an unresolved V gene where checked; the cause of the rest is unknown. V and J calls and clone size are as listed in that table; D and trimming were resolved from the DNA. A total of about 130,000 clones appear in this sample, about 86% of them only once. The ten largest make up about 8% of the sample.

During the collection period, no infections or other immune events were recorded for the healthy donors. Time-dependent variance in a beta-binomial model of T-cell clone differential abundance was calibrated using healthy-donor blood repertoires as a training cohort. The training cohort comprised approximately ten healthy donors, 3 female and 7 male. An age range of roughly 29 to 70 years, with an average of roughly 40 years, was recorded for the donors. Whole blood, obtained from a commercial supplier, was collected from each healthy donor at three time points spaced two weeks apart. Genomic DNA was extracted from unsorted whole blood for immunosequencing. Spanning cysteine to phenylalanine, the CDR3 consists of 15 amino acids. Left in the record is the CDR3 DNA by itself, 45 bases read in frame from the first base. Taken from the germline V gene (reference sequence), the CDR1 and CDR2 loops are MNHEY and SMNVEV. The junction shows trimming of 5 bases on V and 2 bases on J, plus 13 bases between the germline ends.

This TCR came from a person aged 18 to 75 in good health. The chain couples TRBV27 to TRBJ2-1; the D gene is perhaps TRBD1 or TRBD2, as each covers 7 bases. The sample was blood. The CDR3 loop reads CASSEQGTTYNEQFF. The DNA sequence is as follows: TGTGCCAGCAGTGAACAGGGGACTACCTACAATGAGCAGTTCTTC.